Presented here are 17 T cell receptor beta chains from one specimen sequenced in a study of blood T cell repertoires in COVID-19. Clones were sequenced by immunoSEQ multiplex PCR, and TCRdb holds only the in-frame ones, with some missing. Found here are 90,000 to 100,000 clones, about 89% of them singletons; the top ten hold about 2.5%. Sequenced sample: peripheral blood. The receptors originated from a man aged 45 to 65 with COVID-19, enrolled during active disease.

This chain joins TRBV3-1 (or the pseudogene TRBV3-2) and TRBJ2-1; 11 bases fit TRBD1. CDR1 is LGHDT, CDR2 YNNKEL, per germline (reference sequence). V shed 4 bases, J shed 6 bases, and the junction held 5 bases outside the gene matches. The CDR3 loop spans 15 amino acids. CDR3 sequence: CASSPTGTGGNEQFF. CDR3 DNA sequence: TGTGCCAGCAGCCCCACCGGGACAGGGGGCAATGAGCAGTTCTTC.

This clone was observed a handful of times. The chain recombines TRBV11-2 with TRBJ2-1; the D gene is possibly TRBD2 (5 bases). The CDR3 sequence is 15 residues long. Germline CDR1 is SGHAT and CDR2 is FQNNGV. V was trimmed by 1 base and J by 4 bases, leaving 11 bases between them. The CDR3 DNA is TGTGCCAGCAGCTTAGTGCTAGCACCTTACAATGAGCAGTTCTTC. This codes for CASSLVLAPYNEQFF. The full variable domain, in which reference TRBV11-2 and TRBJ2-1 provide the parts outside the CDR3, is EAGVAQSPRYKIIEKRQSVAFWCNPISGHATLYWYQQILGQGPKLLIQFQNNGVVDDSQLPKDRFSAERLKGVDSTLKIQPAKLEDSAVYLCASSLVLAPYNEQFFGPGTRLTVL.

The genes are TRBV6-5 and TRBJ1-4; no reliable D call. The CDR3 runs 14 residues. V gave up 5 bases and J gave up 9 bases, with 16 bases separating them. Germline V lookup: CDR1 MNHEY, CDR2 SVGAGI. The CDR3 loop is CASSPGAPTQKLFF. CDR3 DNA: TGTGCCAGCAGTCCGGGAGCCCCCACGCAAAAACTGTTTTTT.

The CDR3 loop is CASSPLDGTGGIEQYF. DNA of the CDR3: TGTGCCAGCAGCCCACTTGATGGGACAGGGGGAATCGAGCAGTACTTC. The chain has TRBV13 and TRBJ2-7; 11 nucleotides agree with TRBD1. This CDR3 is built from 16 residues. With V trimmed by 5 bases and J by 6 bases, 12 bases remained unmatched. Looked up from germline, CDR1 is PRHDT and CDR2 is FYEKMQ (reference sequence).

This chain joins TRBV6-5 and TRBJ1-5, with D perhaps matching TRBD1 (5 bases). This CDR3 comprises 12 residues. V lost 5 bases and J 7 bases, leaving 9 bases between the germline ends. Germline values: CDR1 MNHEY, CDR2 SVGAGI. The CDR3 nucleotides are TGTGCCAGCAGTACTGGGGGGCAGCCCCAGCATTTT. This gives the protein CASSTGGQPQHF.

CDR3 region: CASSESRGRFQPQHF. DNA of the CDR3: TGTGCCAGCAGTGAAAGCAGGGGGCGATTTCAGCCCCAGCATTTT. This rearrangement joins TRBV6-1 to TRBJ1-5; the match to TRBD1 covers 8 bases. V lost 2 bases to trimming and J lost 6 bases; unmatched junction nucleotides: 6. CDR3 length: 15 amino acids. Germline CDR1 and CDR2: MNHNS and SASEGT.

This clone was seen only a few times. J is TRBJ1-5 and V is TRBV7-2; 10 nucleotides match TRBD1. The CDR3 extends over 15 amino acids. The germline V gene has CDR1 SGHTA and CDR2 FQGNSA. Unmatched junction bases numbered 0, after V lost 3 bases and J lost 1 base. CDR3 amino acids: CASSLGQGSNQPQHF. The CDR3 DNA sequence: TGTGCCAGCAGCTTGGGACAGGGGAGCAATCAGCCCCAGCATTTT. The whole variable domain, filled in from reference TRBV7-2 and TRBJ1-5, reads GAGVSQSPSNKVTEKGKDVELRCDPISGHTALYWYRQSLGQGLEFLIYFQGNSAPDKSGLPSDRFSAERTGGSVSTLTIQRTQQEDSAVYLCASSLGQGSNQPQHFGDGTRLSIL.

About this clone: The junction differs from germline at one of its ends, possibly a read error. This rearrangement joins TRBV4-1 to TRBJ2-7; TRBD2 matches at 9 bases. The germline V gene has CDR1 MGHRA and CDR2 YSYEKL. CDR3 length equals 12 residues. The CDR3 is CASSHPGASGVF. The CDR3 DNA follows: TGCGCCAGCAGCCATCCCGGGGCTAGCGGGGTTTTC.

The table lists this clone with a count of one. The chain uses TRBV5-1 and TRBJ2-5, with 7 bases fitting TRBD1. The CDR3 sequence is 16 residues long. The junction had 10 bases not matched to a gene; V was cut back by 0 bases and J by 5 bases. In germline, CDR1 is SGHRS, CDR2 YFSETQ. CDR3 residues: CASSLVQTGTKETQYF. As DNA, the CDR3 is TGCGCCAGCAGCTTGGTCCAGACAGGGACCAAGGAGACCCAGTACTTC.

The rearrangement uses TRBV10-3 and TRBJ1-2; possibly TRBD1 for D (5 bases). The germline gives CDR1 ENHRY, CDR2 SYGVKD. This CDR3 region has 14 residues. Trimming removed 5 bases at V and 5 bases at J, with 15 bases between. The DNA of the CDR3 is TGTGCCATCAGTTTGGCGGGGGAAACTTATGGCTACACCTTC. It yields the protein CAISLAGETYGYTF.

This clone was seen just once. This chain uses TRBV6-1 with TRBJ1-1; D might be TRBD1 (6 bases). Per the germline V gene, CDR1 is MNHNS and CDR2 is SASEGT. The ends were cut back, 3 bases at V and 14 bases at J, with 19 bases in the middle. This CDR3 contains 13 residues. The CDR3 coding sequence is TGTGCCAGCAGTGACCTGGACAGCCCCTTACGATTCTTT. This encodes CASSDLDSPLRFF.

The chain combines TRBV18 with TRBJ1-4, with a tentative D call TRBD1 (6 bases). The ends were cut back, 6 bases at V and 6 bases at J, with 14 bases in the middle. This CDR3 has 14 residues. Germline V CDR1 and CDR2: KGHSH, LQKENI. The CDR3 region has the DNA TGTGCCAGCTCTCATCGAGGGGGGGATGAAAAACTGTTTTTT. Protein sequence: CASSHRGGDEKLFF.

The rearrangement joins TRBV9 to TRBJ1-6, with D possibly TRBD1 on 6 matching bases. Trimming removed 4 bases from V and 11 bases from J, with 13 bases in between. This CDR3 has 13 amino acids. Per the germline V gene, CDR1 is SGDLS and CDR2 is YYNGEE. CDR3 coding DNA: TGTGCCAGCAGCCCGGGGACAAGGGCACCCCTCCACTTT. Translation gives CASSPGTRAPLHF.

The chain is built from TRBV15 and TRBJ1-3, with D possibly matching TRBD1 (5 bases). Per germline, CDR1 LNHNV and CDR2 YYDKDF (reference sequence). The V and J ends lost 6 bases and 1 base respectively, with 7 bases between them. This CDR3 contains 13 residues. DNA for the CDR3: TGTGCCACCAGAGGGACTTCTGGAAACACCATATATTTT. Translated: CATRGTSGNTIYF. The variable domain in full, with the rest retrieved from reference TRBV15 and TRBJ1-3, is DAMVIQNPRYQVTQFGKPVTLSCSQTLNHNVMYWYQQKSSQAPKLLFHYYDKDFNNEADTPDNFQSRRPNTSFCFLDIRSPGLGDTAMYLCATRGTSGNTIYFGEGSWLTVV.

CDR3 residues: CASTGGVTMVNEQFF. The CDR3 DNA reads as TGTGCCAGCACGGGGGGGGTGACCATGGTCAATGAGCAGTTCTTC. This sequence joins TRBV2 and TRBJ2-1, with 8 bases lining up with TRBD2. The J segment lost 6 bases and the V segment lost 7 bases, leaving 11 bases of the junction unmatched. The CDR3 length is 15 residues. The germline CDR1 and CDR2 sequences are SNHLY and FYNNEI.

The chain's CDR3 is CASSYLDQPQHF. In DNA form, the CDR3 reads TGTGCCAGCAGTTACTTAGATCAGCCCCAGCATTTT. This chain links TRBV6-2 or TRBV6-3 with TRBJ1-5; no firm D call. The CDR3 has 12 residues. The V gene lost 1 base and the J gene lost 5 bases, with 3 bases spanning the gap. Germline V gene sequence: CDR1 MNHEY, CDR2 SVGEGT.

This rearrangement joins TRBV6-5 to TRBJ1-1; D is possibly TRBD1 (5 bases). Germline lookup yields CDR1 MNHEY and CDR2 SVGAGI. V gave up 5 bases and J gave up 3 bases, with 16 bases separating them. The CDR3 is made up of 15 amino acids. CDR3 region: CASSRAGQGYTEAFF. CDR3 coding DNA: TGTGCCAGCAGTCGCGCCGGCCAGGGTTACACTGAAGCTTTCTTT.